These T cell receptor beta chains were read from a single sample in a study of CD8 T cells in Susac syndrome. MiXCR, run by TCRdb on the immunoSEQ multiplex PCR reads, gives a single entry per CDR3 protein. The sample has roughly 200,000 distinct CDR3 sequences; about 95% are singletons. Sequencing was performed on CD4+ T cells from PBMCs. These receptors were collected from a human donor in good health. The conserved cysteine and the conserved F or W are not part of the CDR3 here. A D gene is named only where the DNA matches it firmly.

J gene | V gene | D gene | CDR3 protein
TRBJ2-7 | TRBV4-1 | - | ASSQAATGRHSYEQY
TRBJ2-7 | TRBV6-6 | - | ASRRDYEQY
TRBJ2-3 | TRBV7-8 | - | ASSSFSGADTQY
TRBJ2-4 | TRBV6-6 | - | ASSYGTLENIQY
TRBJ2-1 | TRBV14 | TRBD2 | ASSRQPPLAGVGNEQF
TRBJ2-7 | TRBV20-1 | TRBD1 | SAFRPGTATYEQY
TRBJ2-7 | TRBV29-1 | - | SVEGGSGYEQY
TRBJ2-1 | TRBV15 | TRBD2 | ATSRSTMRTSGRNEQF
TRBJ1-5 | TRBV5-4 | - | ASSQDPGGNQPQH
TRBJ1-5 | TRBV7-2 | - | ASSARDGYRPQH
TRBJ1-5 | TRBV30 | - | AWSLAVSNQPQH
TRBJ2-3 | TRBV24-1 | TRBD2 | ATSDIAGRTDTQY
TRBJ2-7 | TRBV20-1 | TRBD2 | SARLSGRVYEQY
TRBJ2-1 | TRBV5-4 | - | ASSHSSYNEQF
TRBJ2-5 | TRBV7-9 | - | ASNEEEGWETQY
TRBJ2-3 | TRBV7-2 | TRBD1 | ASSFDRGYTDTQY
TRBJ2-5 | TRBV20-1 | - | SWANIGETQY
TRBJ1-2 | TRBV28 | TRBD1 | ASRRTTGAHGYT
TRBJ2-7 | TRBV20-1 | TRBD2 | SAGGTSGNSYEQY
TRBJ2-1 | TRBV3-1 | TRBD2 | ASSHLRAGDWNEQF
TRBJ2-4 | TRBV7-2 | TRBD1 | ASSLSPGQGGSDIQY
TRBJ2-6 | TRBV7-2 | - | ASSIRDSGANVLT
TRBJ2-1 | TRBV2 | TRBD2 | ASSDRLAGSSDEQF
TRBJ2-7 | TRBV30 | - | AWSVGGPLDEQY